Presented here are 30 T cell receptor beta chains from one specimen sequenced in a study of blood T cell repertoires in COVID-19. Measured with immunoSEQ multiplex PCR; TCRdb has only the in-frame clones, and not every one. The repertoire includes tens of thousands of clones, 78% of them detected once, and about 5.3% sits in the top ten. The material sequenced was peripheral blood. The receptors were sampled from a human donor in a cohort sampled during active COVID-19.

The CDR3, as DNA: TGTGCCAGCAGTCCGGGACAGGGCCGCCAGCCCCAGCATTTT. It translates to CASSPGQGRQPQHF. This chain connects TRBV2 to TRBJ1-5; 9 positions match TRBD1. The ends lost 5 bases at V and 7 bases at J; junction bases unmatched: 6. This CDR3 region has 14 residues. The germline CDR1 and CDR2 sequences are SNHLY and FYNNEI.

The rearrangement links TRBV5-4 to TRBJ1-2; a weak D match, TRBD1 (5 bases). Trimming stripped 0 bases from V and 4 bases from J, with 7 bases between. The CDR3 extends over 13 amino acids. In germline, CDR1 is SGHNT, CDR2 YYREEE (reference sequence). The CDR3 sequence: CASSLVQGYGYTF. The CDR3 nucleotides read TGTGCCAGCAGCTTGGTTCAGGGCTATGGCTACACCTTC.

This rearrangement joins TRBV12-3 or TRBV12-4 to TRBJ2-1, with D tentatively TRBD1 (6 bases). CDR3 size: 13 residues. Trimming cost V 6 bases and J 5 bases, with 11 bases left between them. CDR3: CASSPGQHNEQFF. CDR3 nucleotide sequence: TGTGCCAGCAGCCCCGGACAGCACAATGAGCAGTTCTTC.

The chain is built from TRBV18 and TRBJ1-1, with D perhaps matching TRBD1 (5 bases). Trimming took off 2 bases at V and 6 bases at J, with 10 bases between the two ends. This CDR3 region has 13 residues. CDR1 KGHSH and CDR2 LQKENI come from the germline V gene. In DNA form, the CDR3 reads TGTGCCAGCTCACCAGTAGGAGGGGCTGAAGCTTTCTTT. It specifies CASSPVGGAEAFF.

Concerning this clone: Mismatch with germline at one junction end may stem from a read error. This rearrangement joins TRBV7-7 to TRBJ2-5, with 9 positions matching TRBD1. The CDR3 contains 17 residues. Germline V gives CDR1 SSHAT, CDR2 FNYEAQ (reference sequence). The CDR3 loop is CASSLATGTGSGKTQYF. The DNA of the CDR3 is TGTGCTAGCAGCTTAGCCACCGGGACAGGGTCGGGAAAGACCCAGTACTTC.

The gene calls are TRBV11-2 and TRBJ2-7; D is unclear. CDR3 length: 14 residues. Germline CDR1 SGHAT, CDR2 FQNNGV. Deletions cut 5 bases from V and 4 bases from J, with 15 bases between. The CDR3 DNA reads as TGTGCCAGCAGCCCGGGTCTCATTAAATACGAGCAGTACTTC. It codes for CASSPGLIKYEQYF.

This sequence joins TRBV3-1 (or the pseudogene TRBV3-2) and TRBJ1-4; 7 positions match TRBD1. The CDR3 has 14 amino acids. Germline values: CDR1 LGHDT, CDR2 YNNKEL (reference sequence). V lost 4 bases to trimming and J lost 2 bases; unmatched junction nucleotides: 1. The CDR3 spells CASSLTGTNEKLFF. In DNA, the CDR3 is TGTGCCAGCAGCCTGACAGGGACTAATGAAAAACTGTTTTTT.

This clone has a handful of counts. This chain joins TRBV11-2 and TRBJ1-2; 7 bases agree with TRBD1. Trimming at V came to 8 bases and at J to 3 bases, leaving 9 bases not matched to a gene. The CDR3 runs to 14 residues. CDR1 is SGHAT, CDR2 FQNNGV, per germline. CDR3 in amino acids: CASAAQTGDYGYTF. The CDR3 region has the DNA TGTGCCAGCGCCGCCCAAACAGGGGACTATGGCTACACCTTC.

The chain carries TRBV28 and TRBJ2-7, with TRBD2 matching 7 bases. Germline CDR1 reads MDHEN; CDR2 reads SYDVKM. V was clipped by 5 bases and J by 2 bases; unmatched bases: 12. CDR3 length: 16 residues. CDR3 residues: CASSGSGTSAPYEQYF. The CDR3 DNA sequence: TGTGCCAGCAGTGGGTCCGGAACTAGCGCCCCCTACGAGCAGTACTTC.

The genes are TRBV7-9 and TRBJ2-7; D is unclear. Trimming shortened V by 5 bases and J by 4 bases, and 12 bases separated the two germline ends. The germline gives CDR1 SEHNR, CDR2 FQNEAQ (reference sequence). The CDR3 is 13 amino acids. DNA for the CDR3: TGTGCCAGCAGCCCTCCCGCCGGTTACGAGCAGTACTTC. Its protein product is CASSPPAGYEQYF.

The chain recombines TRBV19 with TRBJ2-7, with D perhaps matching TRBD2 (5 bases). The CDR3 contains 15 residues. V dropped 3 bases and J dropped 0 bases, with 12 bases sitting between them. Germline CDR1 reads LNHDA; CDR2 reads SQIVND (reference sequence). The CDR3 nucleotides are TGTGCCAGTAGTATCGGGTTGGGGAGCTCCTACGAGCAGTACTTC. This encodes CASSIGLGSSYEQYF.

This rearrangement joins TRBV6-5 to TRBJ1-2; D perhaps matches TRBD1 (6 bases). Germline-derived CDR1 and CDR2 are MNHEY and SVGAGI. V lost 7 bases and J lost 4, with 16 bases in between. This CDR3 region has 14 residues. CDR3 residues: CASTQQGSIYGYTF. The CDR3 DNA follows: TGTGCCAGCACCCAACAGGGAAGTATCTATGGCTACACCTTC.

The chain is built from TRBV7-9 and TRBJ2-5; a possible D gene is TRBD2 (5 bases). The germline V and J ends were trimmed by 2 bases and 4 bases, with 17 bases remaining between them. This CDR3 is built from 16 residues. Per the germline V gene, CDR1 is SEHNR and CDR2 is FQNEAQ (reference sequence). CDR3 nucleotide sequence: TGTGCCAGCAGCTTATATGAGGGAGCTTTGTCAGAGACCCAGTACTTC. It encodes CASSLYEGALSETQYF. Supplemented by reference TRBV7-9 and TRBJ2-5, the full variable domain reads DTGVSQNPRHKITKRGQNVTFRCDPISEHNRLYWYRQTLGQGPEFLTYFQNEAQLEKSRLLSDRFSAERPKGSFSTLEIQRTEQGDSAMYLCASSLYEGALSETQYFGPGTRLLVL.

This clone was found once. The V gene is TRBV5-4, the J gene TRBJ1-1, with 8 bases fitting TRBD1. Losses at the gene ends were 4 bases for V and 0 bases for J; bases not matched to a gene: 11. The CDR3 has 17 residues. Germline lookup yields CDR1 SGHNT and CDR2 YYREEE (reference sequence). This CDR3 is CASSLVVGTGMNTEAFF. CDR3 sequence (DNA): TGTGCCAGCAGCCTGGTCGTAGGGACAGGCATGAACACTGAAGCTTTCTTT. Full variable domain (missing parts from reference TRBV5-4 and TRBJ1-1): ETGVTQSPTHLIKTRGQQVTLRCSSQSGHNTVSWYQQALGQGPQFIFQYYREEENGRGNFPPRFSGLQFPNYSSELNVNALELDDSALYLCASSLVVGTGMNTEAFFGQGTRLTVV.

The chain carries TRBV29-1 and TRBJ1-2, with 7 positions matching TRBD1. Germline CDR1 SQVTM, CDR2 ANQGSEA. The V gene end was trimmed by 7 bases and the J gene end by 6 bases; junction bases not matched to a gene: 8. The CDR3 has 12 residues. The DNA of the CDR3 is TGCAGCGCTGACAGGGAGGGGAATGGCTACACCTTC. This sequence encodes CSADREGNGYTF.

V is TRBV3-1 (or the pseudogene TRBV3-2) and J is TRBJ1-1, with D unresolved. V lost 3 bases to trimming and J lost 5 bases, with 22 bases between them. The CDR3 contains 17 residues. Germline V CDR1 and CDR2: LGHDT, YNNKEL (reference sequence). The CDR3 is CASSQWRRRRGGTEAFF. Written as DNA, the CDR3 is TGTGCCAGCAGCCAGTGGAGGAGGCGCCGGGGAGGAACTGAAGCTTTCTTT.

The V gene is TRBV19, the J gene TRBJ1-2, with D possibly being TRBD1 (5 bases). The CDR3 consists of 16 residues. Germline CDR1 reads LNHDA; CDR2 reads SQIVND (reference sequence). The V gene lost 3 bases and the J gene lost 2 bases, with 16 bases spanning the gap. CDR3 nucleotide sequence: TGTGCCAGTAGTATCATTGGGGCAGGGCCCAACTATGGCTACACCTTC. It translates to CASSIIGAGPNYGYTF.

This clone was counted once. The DNA for the CDR3 is TGTGCCAGCAGTGATCGAGGGCAGTTCCATCAGCCCCAGCATTTT. This encodes CASSDRGQFHQPQHF. This rearrangement joins TRBV6-1 to TRBJ1-5, with no clear D. This CDR3 has 15 residues. Deletions cut 3 bases from V and 5 bases from J, with 14 bases between. Germline CDR1 is MNHNS and CDR2 is SASEGT.

J is TRBJ1-5 and V is TRBV11-2; D is undetermined. V lost 1 base, J lost 3 bases, and 7 bases lay in between. The germline gives CDR1 SGHAT, CDR2 FQNNGV. This CDR3 has 14 residues. CDR3 sequence (DNA): TGTGCCAGCAGCTTAGGGGCAAACAATCAGCCCCAGCATTTT. Its protein product is CASSLGANNQPQHF.

For the CDR3, the DNA is TGCAGCGTTGAGTCGCACCGGGGGGCGACCCGTGGCTACACCTTC. This sequence encodes CSVESHRGATRGYTF. The V and J genes are TRBV29-1 and TRBJ1-2; tentatively, D is TRBD1 (6 bases). The CDR3 has 15 amino acids. CDR1 SQVTM and CDR2 ANQGSEA come from the germline V gene. The V end was cut by 3 bases, the J end by 7 bases, with 21 bases between.

This rearrangement joins TRBV29-1 to TRBJ2-1, with a possible D match to TRBD2 (6 bases). Germline V gene sequence: CDR1 SQVTM, CDR2 ANQGSEA. The length of the CDR3 is 14 residues. V was trimmed by 7 bases and J by 7 bases, leaving 20 bases between them. CDR3 coding DNA: TGCAGCGGAGGAGGGGACTCGTATGGGAATGAGCAGTTCTTC. Its protein product is CSGGGDSYGNEQFF.

The chain employs TRBV3-1 (or the pseudogene TRBV3-2) and TRBJ2-7; 9 positions agree with TRBD1. The CDR3 is 17 residues long. The germline V gene encodes CDR1 LGHDT and CDR2 YNNKEL (reference sequence). The junction had 11 bases not matched to a gene; V was cut back by 0 bases and J by 5 bases. The DNA of the CDR3 is TGTGCCAGCAGCCAAGATCTTCGCACAGGGGGCATCCACGAGCAGTACTTC. Protein product: CASSQDLRTGGIHEQYF.

The genes are TRBV7-9 and TRBJ1-2; D uncertain. Trimming took off 0 bases at V and 2 bases at J, with 10 bases between the two ends. Germline V CDR1 and CDR2: SEHNR, FQNEAQ (reference sequence). The CDR3 has 15 amino acids. The CDR3 DNA reads as TGTGCCAGCAGCTTAGCGCAAACAGAGAACTATGGCTACACCTTC. Amino acids: CASSLAQTENYGYTF.

The chain joins TRBV12-3 or TRBV12-4 to TRBJ2-7; 8 positions agree with TRBD1. The CDR3 runs to 12 residues. V was pared by 1 base and J by 8 bases, with 1 base of the junction left unmatched. The CDR3 nucleotides are TGTGCCAGCAGTTTAGGGACAGGGAAGCAGTACTTC. It specifies CASSLGTGKQYF.

The chain is built from TRBV27 and TRBJ2-7; 8 bases agree with TRBD2. Trimming at V came to 0 bases and at J to 6 bases, leaving 13 bases not matched to a gene. Germline V gene data show CDR1 as MNHEY and CDR2 as SMNVEV (reference sequence). CDR3 length equals 17 residues. The chain's CDR3 is CASSLSQRGTISGEQYF. CDR3 in DNA: TGTGCCAGCAGTTTATCGCAGCGGGGGACGATATCAGGCGAGCAGTACTTC.

The chain has TRBV5-1 and TRBJ1-1, with TRBD1 as a possible D gene (5 bases). The V and J ends lost 2 bases and 1 base respectively, with 12 bases between them. Germline values: CDR1 SGHRS, CDR2 YFSETQ. CDR3 length: 15 residues. DNA of the CDR3: TGCGCCAGCAGCTTCTCCGGGACTACGAACACTGAAGCTTTCTTT. Protein sequence: CASSFSGTTNTEAFF. Full variable domain (outside the CDR3, taken from reference TRBV5-1 and TRBJ1-1): KAGVTQTPRYLIKTRGQQVTLSCSPISGHRSVSWYQQTPGQGLQFLFEYFSETQRNKGNFPGRFSGRQFSNSRSEMNVSTLELGDSALYLCASSFSGTTNTEAFFGQGTRLTVV.

The genes are TRBV4-3 and TRBJ1-2; D is undetermined. The V and J ends lost 0 bases and 6 bases respectively, with 17 bases between them. CDR1 is LGHNA and CDR2 is YSLEER in the germline V gene. CDR3 length: 16 residues. The CDR3 region has the DNA TGCGCCAGCAGCCAAGATTCCTCTGGACTAAGCGATGGCTACACCTTC. It specifies CASSQDSSGLSDGYTF.

The rearrangement links TRBV19 to TRBJ1-2; TRBD1 is a possible D gene (5 bases). The V gene's germline CDR1 is LNHDA and CDR2 SQIVND (reference sequence). The V end was cut by 2 bases, the J end by 7 bases, with 17 bases between. This CDR3 spans 15 amino acids. The chain's CDR3 is CASSISMGGSIGYTF. The CDR3 DNA sequence: TGTGCCAGTAGTATATCAATGGGGGGATCTATTGGCTACACCTTC.

This clone was detected a few times. The genes are TRBV30 and TRBJ1-2, with D maybe TRBD1 (5 bases). This CDR3 is 12 amino acids long. Looked up from germline, CDR1 is GTSNPN and CDR2 is SVGIG (reference sequence). V was cut by 5 bases and J by 1 base, with 8 bases left in between. The CDR3 protein is CAWGAGNYGYTF. In DNA, the CDR3 is TGTGCCTGGGGGGCTGGTAACTATGGCTACACCTTC.

This CDR3 reads CASSQSNRVGNQPQHF. The DNA of the CDR3 is TGTGCCAGCAGCCAATCAAACAGGGTAGGGAATCAGCCCCAGCATTTT. The rearrangement uses TRBV16 and TRBJ1-5; tentative D call: TRBD1 (6 bases). This CDR3 contains 16 residues. V lost 0 bases and J lost 4, with 13 bases in between. Germline V gives CDR1 KGHSY, CDR2 FQNENV. The variable domain in full, with the rest retrieved from reference TRBV16 and TRBJ1-5, is GEEVAQTPKHLVRGEGQKAKLYCAPIKGHSYVFWYQQVLKNEFKFLISFQNENVFDETGMPKERFSAKCLPNSPCSLEIQATKLEDSAVYFCASSQSNRVGNQPQHFGDGTRLSIL.